This is a list of T cell receptor beta chains from one sample in a study of cytomegalovirus exposure and HLA in healthy donors. Assay used: immunoSEQ multiplex PCR; TCRdb lists only in-frame clones, some missing. The sample consists of approximately 140,000 clones, approximately 82% of them appearing once. Material: PBMCs. The receptor set was obtained from a man between 35 and 55 years old in good health and CMV-seronegative. The CDR3 runs from the conserved cysteine through the conserved F or W. Fields, in order: CDR3 length, V gene, D gene, clone size, J gene, CDR3 DNA, CDR3 protein. The D gene is left open where the match is weak. Where a row states a size, it is once, few, many or the class of an expanded clone; other rows omit it.

cdr3_length: 15; v_call: TRBV7-2; d_call: TRBD2; clone_size: .; j_call: TRBJ2-1; cdr3_nt: TGTGCCAGCAGCTTAGATAGACTAGCGGACAATGAGCAGTTCTTC; cdr3_aa: CASSLDRLADNEQFF
cdr3_length: 17; v_call: TRBV15; d_call: TRBD1; clone_size: .; j_call: TRBJ1-4; cdr3_nt: TGTGCCACCAGCAGAGAGATACTGGACAGGGGTAATGAAAAACTGTTTTTT; cdr3_aa: CATSREILDRGNEKLFF
cdr3_length: 11; v_call: TRBV6-5; d_call: .; clone_size: .; j_call: TRBJ2-1; cdr3_nt: TGTGCCAGCAGTAACGGACAGAATCAGTTCTTC; cdr3_aa: CASSNGQNQFF
cdr3_length: 11; v_call: TRBV20-1; d_call: TRBD1; clone_size: .; j_call: TRBJ1-2; cdr3_nt: TGCAGTGCTGCGCGGACAGGTATCGAGGGCTTC; cdr3_aa: CSAARTGIEGF
cdr3_length: 15; v_call: TRBV4-2; d_call: TRBD2; clone_size: .; j_call: TRBJ2-7; cdr3_nt: TGTGCCAGCAGCCTACTAGCGTCTACCCACTACGAGCAGTACTTC; cdr3_aa: CASSLLASTHYEQYF
cdr3_length: 14; v_call: TRBV2; d_call: .; clone_size: .; j_call: TRBJ1-2; cdr3_nt: TGTGCCAGCAGTGAAGAGTATGGAGTCTATGGCTACACCTTC; cdr3_aa: CASSEEYGVYGYTF
cdr3_length: 14; v_call: TRBV18; d_call: TRBD1; clone_size: .; j_call: TRBJ2-5; cdr3_nt: TGTGCCAGCTCACCTCAGGGGGCTGAAGAGACCCAGTACTTC; cdr3_aa: CASSPQGAEETQYF
cdr3_length: 14; v_call: TRBV6-1; d_call: TRBD1; clone_size: few; j_call: TRBJ2-7; cdr3_nt: TGTGCCAGCAGTTCCGGGACAGGCCCCTACGAGCAGTACTTC; cdr3_aa: CASSSGTGPYEQYF
cdr3_length: 15; v_call: TRBV5-1; d_call: .; clone_size: .; j_call: TRBJ1-2; cdr3_nt: TGCGCCAGCAGCTTGTCGGGAGTATTCAACTATGGCTACACCTTC; cdr3_aa: CASSLSGVFNYGYTF
cdr3_length: 16; v_call: TRBV5-1; d_call: TRBD1; clone_size: .; j_call: TRBJ2-2; cdr3_nt: TGCGCCAGCAGCTCCGACAGGGTAGTGGACACCGGGGAGCTGTTTTTT; cdr3_aa: CASSSDRVVDTGELFF
cdr3_length: 13; v_call: TRBV5-6; d_call: .; clone_size: .; j_call: TRBJ1-2; cdr3_nt: TGTGCCAGCAGCTTGGTGGCAGGGGATGGCTACACCTTC; cdr3_aa: CASSLVAGDGYTF
cdr3_length: 16; v_call: TRBV2; d_call: TRBD2; clone_size: .; j_call: TRBJ2-5; cdr3_nt: TGTGCCAGCAGGGTGGGGGCTAGCGGGGGGCAAGAGACCCAGTACTTC; cdr3_aa: CASRVGASGGQETQYF
cdr3_length: 11; v_call: TRBV28; d_call: .; clone_size: once; j_call: TRBJ2-7; cdr3_nt: TGTGCCAGCAGTTTCAGTTACGAGCAGTACTTC; cdr3_aa: CASSFSYEQYF
cdr3_length: 16; v_call: TRBV27; d_call: TRBD1; clone_size: .; j_call: TRBJ2-1; cdr3_nt: TGTGCCAGCAGTGCAAACAGGGGAAGCTCCTACAATGAGCAGTTCTTC; cdr3_aa: CASSANRGSSYNEQFF
cdr3_length: 15; v_call: TRBV7-8; d_call: .; clone_size: .; j_call: TRBJ1-5; cdr3_nt: TGTGCCAGCAGCTTTGATGAGGGACACGGACAGCCCCAGCATTTT; cdr3_aa: CASSFDEGHGQPQHF
cdr3_length: 17; v_call: TRBV4-1; d_call: TRBD1; clone_size: .; j_call: TRBJ1-3; cdr3_nt: TGCGCCAGCAGCCCAGGACAGGGGTTTTCCTCTGGAAACACCATATATTTT; cdr3_aa: CASSPGQGFSSGNTIYF
cdr3_length: 15; v_call: TRBV11-1; d_call: TRBD2; clone_size: .; j_call: TRBJ2-7; cdr3_nt: TGTGCCAGCAGCTTAGCCGGGACTAGCGCCTACGAGCAGTACTTC; cdr3_aa: CASSLAGTSAYEQYF
cdr3_length: 13; v_call: TRBV5-1; d_call: .; clone_size: .; j_call: TRBJ2-3; cdr3_nt: TGCGCCAGCAGCCCACTAGTCACAGATACGCAGTATTTT; cdr3_aa: CASSPLVTDTQYF
cdr3_length: 16; v_call: TRBV1; d_call: .; clone_size: .; j_call: TRBJ2-3; cdr3_nt: TGCACCAGCAGCCACGGATACTCTGGGGCCTGCTATACGCAGTATTTT; cdr3_aa: CTSSHGYSGACYTQYF
cdr3_length: 14; v_call: TRBV5-1; d_call: .; clone_size: .; j_call: TRBJ1-5; cdr3_nt: TGCGCCAGCAGCTTGGACGGGAGCAATCAGCCCCAGCATTTT; cdr3_aa: CASSLDGSNQPQHF
cdr3_length: 15; v_call: TRBV7-3; d_call: .; clone_size: .; j_call: TRBJ2-2; cdr3_nt: TGTGCCAGCAGCTTAAGAGGGGGGGACACCGGGGAGCTGTTTTTT; cdr3_aa: CASSLRGGDTGELFF
cdr3_length: 15; v_call: TRBV10-2; d_call: TRBD2; clone_size: .; j_call: TRBJ2-1; cdr3_nt: TGCGCCAGCAGCGGCGTAGCGGGGAGCTACAATGAGCAGTTCTTC; cdr3_aa: CASSGVAGSYNEQFF
cdr3_length: 14; v_call: TRBV30; d_call: .; clone_size: .; j_call: TRBJ1-1; cdr3_nt: TGTGCCTGGAGTGTAGGGGTTATGAACACTGAAGCTTTCTTT; cdr3_aa: CAWSVGVMNTEAFF
cdr3_length: 16; v_call: TRBV4-1; d_call: TRBD1; clone_size: .; j_call: TRBJ1-2; cdr3_nt: TGCGCCAGCAGCCAGGGGGGGACAGGGCCTAACTATGGCTACACCTTC; cdr3_aa: CASSQGGTGPNYGYTF
cdr3_length: 15; v_call: TRBV28; d_call: TRBD1; clone_size: .; j_call: TRBJ2-7; cdr3_nt: TGTGCCAGCAGTTCCCCAGGGGGAAAAGGACACGAGCAGTACTTC; cdr3_aa: CASSSPGGKGHEQYF
cdr3_length: 16; v_call: TRBV7-9; d_call: TRBD1; clone_size: .; j_call: TRBJ1-1; cdr3_nt: TGTTCCAGCAGCTTCAAGGGGGCGCGTAGGAACACTGAAGCTTTCTTT; cdr3_aa: CSSSFKGARRNTEAFF
cdr3_length: 17; v_call: TRBV25-1; d_call: TRBD2; clone_size: .; j_call: TRBJ2-2; cdr3_nt: TGTGCCAGCTCGGGGATTAGCGGGGGCACGGGCACCGGGGAGCTGTTTTTT; cdr3_aa: CASSGISGGTGTGELFF
cdr3_length: 15; v_call: TRBV28; d_call: .; clone_size: .; j_call: TRBJ1-5; cdr3_nt: TGTGCCAGCGGGGGCCAGGGAAATCGCAATCAGCCCCAGCATTTT; cdr3_aa: CASGGQGNRNQPQHF
cdr3_length: 15; v_call: TRBV6-7; d_call: .; clone_size: .; j_call: TRBJ1-3; cdr3_nt: TGTGCCAGCAGTTCGACAGCCAACTCTGGAAACACCATATATTTT; cdr3_aa: CASSSTANSGNTIYF
cdr3_length: 14; v_call: TRBV18; d_call: .; clone_size: .; j_call: TRBJ2-3; cdr3_nt: TGTGCCAGCTCACCAACGGTGGGGGGAGATACGCAGTATTTT; cdr3_aa: CASSPTVGGDTQYF
cdr3_length: 16; v_call: TRBV7-6; d_call: .; clone_size: .; j_call: TRBJ2-7; cdr3_nt: TGTGCCAGCAGCTTAGGGGCAGGGATTGGGGCAGATGAGCAGTACTTC; cdr3_aa: CASSLGAGIGADEQYF
cdr3_length: 13; v_call: TRBV4-3; d_call: .; clone_size: .; j_call: TRBJ2-3; cdr3_nt: TGCGCCAGCAGCCAAGTGTTGTCGGATACGCAGTATTTT; cdr3_aa: CASSQVLSDTQYF
cdr3_length: 16; v_call: TRBV2; d_call: .; clone_size: .; j_call: TRBJ1-4; cdr3_nt: TGTGCCAGCAGTAACCGACCCTCGAGGATGAATGAAAAGCTGTTTTTT; cdr3_aa: CASSNRPSRMNEKLFF
cdr3_length: 17; v_call: TRBV7-2; d_call: TRBD1; clone_size: .; j_call: TRBJ2-7; cdr3_nt: TGTGCCAGCAGCTTATTCGGGGCGGGGACAGGGGGATACGAGCAGTACTTC; cdr3_aa: CASSLFGAGTGGYEQYF
cdr3_length: 14; v_call: TRBV6-1; d_call: .; clone_size: once; j_call: TRBJ1-1; cdr3_nt: TGTGCCAGCAGTCTTCGGCGGGGGCGAGGTGAAGCTTTCTTT; cdr3_aa: CASSLRRGRGEAFF
cdr3_length: 15; v_call: TRBV29-1; d_call: TRBD1; clone_size: .; j_call: TRBJ1-2; cdr3_nt: TGCAGCGTTGAAGGGGCAGGGGGTACGGCGTGGGGCTACACCTTC; cdr3_aa: CSVEGAGGTAWGYTF
cdr3_length: 15; v_call: TRBV9; d_call: TRBD1; clone_size: .; j_call: TRBJ2-7; cdr3_nt: TGTGCCAGCAGCGTTGGACAGGGATTATCCTACGAGCAGTACTTC; cdr3_aa: CASSVGQGLSYEQYF